This paragraph reports one T cell receptor beta chain. No DNA is shown, since the ends of the CDR3 on it are uncertain; the CDR3 is the one TCRdb lists. This sample was included in a study of T-cell reconstitution after alpha-beta-depleted transplantation in children. The CDR3 spans 17 amino acids, including both terminal residues. Germline V lookup: CDR1 MDHEN, CDR2 SYDVKM. For TCRbeta, the library was prepared with unique molecular identifiers. MiXCR, run by TCRdb on the PCR reads, gives a single entry per CDR3 protein. The sample shows 600,000 to 700,000 distinct CDR3 sequences, approximately 16% of them seen only once.

The chain carries TRBV28 and TRBJ2-3; the D segment call TRBD1 is taken from the table without a DNA check. Here the sequenced sample was PBMCs from the stem cell graft donor, taken from the stem cell graft. This TCR came from a human donor who donated a stem cell graft to a child with acute myeloid leukemia. This chain's CDR3 is CASRLLRARASTDTQYF.